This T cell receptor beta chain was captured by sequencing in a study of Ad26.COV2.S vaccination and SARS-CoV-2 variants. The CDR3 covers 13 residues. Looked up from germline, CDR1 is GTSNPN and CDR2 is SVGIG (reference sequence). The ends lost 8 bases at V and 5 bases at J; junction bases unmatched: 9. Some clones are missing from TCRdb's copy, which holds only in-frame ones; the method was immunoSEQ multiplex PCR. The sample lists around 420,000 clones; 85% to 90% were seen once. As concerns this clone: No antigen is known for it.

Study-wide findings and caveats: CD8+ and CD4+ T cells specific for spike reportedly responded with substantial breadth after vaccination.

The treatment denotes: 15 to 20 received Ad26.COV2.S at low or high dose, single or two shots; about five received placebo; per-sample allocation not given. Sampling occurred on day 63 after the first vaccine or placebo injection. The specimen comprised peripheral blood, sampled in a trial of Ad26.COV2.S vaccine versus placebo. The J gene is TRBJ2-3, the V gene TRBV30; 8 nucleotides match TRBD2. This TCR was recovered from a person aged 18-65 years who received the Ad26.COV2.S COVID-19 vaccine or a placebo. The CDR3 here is CALGGGGIDTQYF. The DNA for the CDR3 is TGTGCCCTCGGGGGGGGAGGTATAGATACGCAGTATTTT.